The 24 T cell receptor beta chains listed next were all sequenced from one sample in a study. TCRdb re-derived calls from the 5' RACE reads in MiXCR, one entry per CDR3 protein. This repertoire shows some 54,000 distinct CDR3 sequences, roughly 15% found once; its top ten account for under 3%. Sequencing was performed on naive CD4+ T cells sorted from blood. Subset in this sample: naive CD4+ T cells, CD4+CD45RA+CD25-. The receptors were gathered from a female donor with breast cancer.

The CDR3 is CASSPSGVLNTEAFF. CDR3 nucleotide sequence: TGTGCCAGCAGTCCATCTGGGGTCTTGAACACTGAAGCTTTCTTT. V usage is TRBV27 and J usage is TRBJ1-1; D remains unclear. CDR1 is MNHEY and CDR2 is SMNVEV in the germline V gene (reference sequence). CDR3 length equals 15 residues. Trimming took 5 bases from V and 0 from J, leaving 13 bases between them.

The chain couples TRBV28 to TRBJ1-1; D gene unclear. The CDR3 sequence is 13 residues long. Deletions cut 8 bases from V and 0 bases from J, with 10 bases between. Germline CDR1 is MDHEN and CDR2 is SYDVKM. CDR3: CASLRTLNTEAFF. The CDR3 DNA sequence: TGTGCCAGCTTAAGGACTTTGAACACTGAAGCTTTCTTT. Variable domain in full (rest from reference TRBV28 and TRBJ1-1): DVKVTQSSRYLVKRTGEKVFLECVQDMDHENMFWYRQDPGLGLRLIYFSYDVKMKEKGDIPEGYSVSREKKERFSLILESASTNQTSMYLCASLRTLNTEAFFGQGTRLTVV.

Only a few counts were recorded for this clonotype. A read error is likely, as this CDR3 ends without the conserved phenylalanine or tryptophan. This chain links TRBV4-1 with TRBJ2-7, with D possibly being TRBD1 (5 bases). Germline lookup yields CDR1 MGHRA and CDR2 YSYEKL. V lost 7 bases and J 5 bases, leaving 18 bases between the germline ends. This CDR3 region has 14 residues. The CDR3 reads CASTTIGQGNEQYL. The CDR3 DNA reads TGCGCCAGCACCACTATTGGGCAGGGCAACGAGCAGTACCTC.

The V and J genes are TRBV7-9 and TRBJ2-2; D gene ambiguous. V was clipped by 2 bases and J by 6 bases, with 10 bases between them. Germline CDR1 SEHNR, CDR2 FQNEAQ (reference sequence). The CDR3 length is 14 residues. CDR3: CASSLIPEAGELFF. The CDR3 bases are TGTGCCAGCAGCTTAATCCCCGAAGCCGGGGAGCTGTTTTTT. The full variable domain, its missing parts supplied by reference TRBV7-9 and TRBJ2-2, is DTGVSQNPRHKITKRGQNVTFRCDPISEHNRLYWYRQTLGQGPEFLTYFQNEAQLEKSRLLSDRFSAERPKGSFSTLEIQRTEQGDSAMYLCASSLIPEAGELFFGEGSRLTVL.

About this clonotype: The junction departs from the called germline gene at one end, perhaps through a read error. The chain carries TRBV4-1 and TRBJ1-5, with unresolved D. The length of the CDR3 is 16 residues. Germline assignment: CDR1 MGHRA and CDR2 YSYEKL. CDR3 protein: CASSHLSGVGNQPQLF. CDR3 bases: TGCGCCAGCAGCCACCTATCTGGGGTCGGCAATCAGCCCCAGCTTTTT.

V gene TRBV6-1 combines with J gene TRBJ2-3; D is ambiguous. Germline-derived CDR1 and CDR2 are MNHNS and SASEGT. This CDR3 is 11 amino acids long. The V gene lost 7 bases and the J gene lost 3 bases, with 5 bases spanning the gap. The CDR3 DNA reads TGTGCCAGCACCGAGACAGATACGCAGTATTTT. Protein product: CASTETDTQYF.

This clonotype was found a few times. This chain connects TRBV10-3 to TRBJ2-2; unclear D gene. Germline loops: CDR1 ENHRY, CDR2 SYGVKD. The ends were cut back, 2 bases at V and 7 bases at J, with 8 bases in the middle. The CDR3 contains 13 residues. CDR3 nucleotide sequence: TGTGCCATCAGTGAGAAGGGTGGCGGGGAGCTGTTTTTT. Its translation: CAISEKGGGELFF.

There are a few counts of this clonotype. CDR3 sequence (DNA): TGTGCCAGCACCGGGACTGAGGGACAGCCCCAGCATTTT. As protein: CASTGTEGQPQHF. The chain links TRBV12-3 or TRBV12-4 to TRBJ1-5; a possible D gene is TRBD1 (5 bases). The ends were cut back, 7 bases at V and 7 bases at J, with 14 bases in the middle. The CDR3 loop spans 13 amino acids.

This clonotype was recorded a few times. This CDR3 fails to terminate in the conserved phenylalanine or tryptophan, so it likely reflects a read error. The chain joins TRBV5-1 to TRBJ2-6; D unresolved. The CDR3 runs 14 residues. V was pared by 4 bases and J by 4 bases, with 9 bases between. Germline V gives CDR1 SGHRS, CDR2 YFSETQ. The CDR3 reads CASSRYSGANVLTL. The CDR3 DNA reads as TGCGCCAGCAGCCGGTACTCCGGGGCCAACGTCCTGACTCTC.

The J gene is TRBJ2-5, the V gene TRBV20-1; TRBD2 is a possible D gene (5 bases). V was shortened by 7 bases and J by 2 bases, with 11 bases between the two germline ends. Germline assignment: CDR1 DFQATT and CDR2 SNEGSKA (reference sequence). The CDR3 is 12 residues long. Here the CDR3 reads CSVPGIQETQYF. As DNA, the CDR3 is TGCAGTGTCCCCGGGATACAAGAGACCCAGTACTTC.

The chain joins TRBV4-2 to TRBJ1-2; D may be TRBD1 (6 bases). The CDR3 loop spans 14 amino acids. From germline, CDR1 is LGHNA and CDR2 YNFKEQ. V gave up 3 bases and J gave up 4 bases, with 12 bases separating them. The CDR3 DNA follows: TGTGCCAGCAGCCACCCGGGACAACCCTATGGCTACACCTTC. It translates to CASSHPGQPYGYTF.

This chain connects TRBV5-1 to TRBJ2-6; TRBD1 aligns across 10 bases. This CDR3 is built from 16 residues. Germline V gives CDR1 SGHRS, CDR2 YFSETQ. V gave up 4 bases and J gave up 3 bases; unmatched junction bases: 4. The CDR3, as DNA: TGCGCCAGCAGCGTGACAGGGGGCTATGGGGCCAACGTCCTGACTTTC. Encoded protein: CASSVTGGYGANVLTF.

V usage is TRBV3-1 and J usage is TRBJ1-1, with unresolved D. The CDR3 length is 13 residues. Trimming pared 1 base from V and 4 bases from J, leaving 7 bases between. The germline V gene has CDR1 LGHDT and CDR2 YNNKEL (reference sequence). The CDR3 sequence is CASSQAGGTEAFF. In DNA, the CDR3 is TGTGCCAGCAGCCAAGCCGGTGGCACTGAAGCTTTCTTT. Full variable domain (missing parts from reference TRBV3-1 and TRBJ1-1): DTAVSQTPKYLVTQMGNDKSIKCEQNLGHDTMYWYKQDSKKFLKIMFSYNNKELIINETVPNRFSPKSPDKAHLNLHINSLELGDSAVYFCASSQAGGTEAFFGQGTRLTVV.

This rearrangement joins TRBV11-2 to TRBJ2-2, with D uncertain. CDR1 is SGHAT and CDR2 is FQNNGV in the germline V gene. Trimming left V 1 base short and J 7 bases short, with 4 bases between. The CDR3 is 12 amino acids. The CDR3 spells CASSLVVGELFF. CDR3 in DNA: TGTGCCAGCAGCTTAGTCGTCGGGGAGCTGTTTTTT.

This clonotype was observed many times. This rearrangement joins TRBV29-1 to TRBJ2-5; the match to TRBD1 covers 8 bases. Germline lookup yields CDR1 SQVTM and CDR2 ANQGSEA. There are 13 residues in the CDR3. J was trimmed by 5 bases and V by 5 bases; bases with no gene match: 7. The CDR3 protein is CSVTQGAWETQYF. The CDR3 nucleotides read TGCAGCGTTACTCAGGGGGCTTGGGAGACCCAGTACTTC.

This clonotype was observed a handful of times. This sequence joins TRBV20-1 and TRBJ1-6; possible D gene TRBD1, 6 bases. Germline V gene sequence: CDR1 DFQATT, CDR2 SNEGSKA (reference sequence). The length of the CDR3 is 16 residues. V shed 2 bases and J shed 3 bases, with 14 bases lying between them. The CDR3 here is CSARSGQLFYNSPLHF. CDR3 bases: TGCAGTGCTAGATCAGGACAGCTCTTCTATAATTCACCCCTCCACTTT.

This clonotype was picked up many times. V gene TRBV20-1 combines with J gene TRBJ1-2; 8 bases map to TRBD1. J gave up 8 bases and V 6 bases, and 11 bases lay outside the gene matches. The CDR3 consists of 13 residues. Germline CDR1 DFQATT, CDR2 SNEGSKA (reference sequence). CDR3 in amino acids: CSARRPGGGGYTF. CDR3 coding DNA: TGCAGTGCCAGAAGACCAGGGGGCGGCGGCTACACCTTC.

This clonotype showed up just a few times. This chain links TRBV6-5 with TRBJ2-3; 8 bases are a match to TRBD1. This CDR3 is 18 amino acids long. Germline CDR1 is MNHEY and CDR2 is SVGAGI. V was clipped by 4 bases and J by 3 bases; unmatched bases: 15. The DNA for the CDR3 is TGTGCCAGCAGTTTAACCCCCCCCGGACAGGGTTGGACAGATACGCAGTATTTT. Protein sequence: CASSLTPPGQGWTDTQYF.

V usage is TRBV5-1 and J usage is TRBJ1-1; 11 bases line up with TRBD1. V trimming: 0 bases; J trimming: 3 bases; junction bases outside the gene matches: 7. This CDR3 contains 17 residues. Germline V gene lookup returns CDR1 SGHRS and CDR2 YFSETQ. In DNA, the CDR3 is TGCGCCAGCAGCTTGGCCGGACAGGGGGCTAGAGACACTGAAGCTTTCTTT. It is translated as CASSLAGQGARDTEAFF. Combining the CDR3 with reference TRBV5-1 and TRBJ1-1 gives the whole variable domain KAGVTQTPRYLIKTRGQQVTLSCSPISGHRSVSWYQQTPGQGLQFLFEYFSETQRNKGNFPGRFSGRQFSNSRSEMNVSTLELGDSALYLCASSLAGQGARDTEAFFGQGTRLTVV.

This clonotype appeared once. The V call is TRBV18, the J call TRBJ1-3, with D unresolved. The CDR3 runs 15 residues. Trimming removed 6 bases from V and 0 bases from J, with 12 bases in between. Germline CDR1 and CDR2: KGHSH and LQKENI. The CDR3 bases are TGTGCCAGCTCGTTCACATCGGTCTCTGGAAACACCATATATTTT. Amino acid sequence: CASSFTSVSGNTIYF. Based on the CDR3 plus reference TRBV18 and TRBJ1-3, the full variable domain is NAGVMQNPRHLVRRRGQEARLRCSPMKGHSHVYWYRQLPEEGLKFMVYLQKENIIDESGMPKERFSAEFPKEGPSILRIQQVVRGDSAAYFCASSFTSVSGNTIYFGEGSWLTVV.

This clonotype was observed a few times. This chain uses TRBV5-1 with TRBJ1-5, with 9 nucleotides matching TRBD1. This CDR3 comprises 14 residues. V lost 4 bases and J lost 4; bases outside the gene matches: 3. Germline V gene lookup returns CDR1 SGHRS and CDR2 YFSETQ. CDR3 bases: TGCGCCAGCAGCATCGGGACAGGGAATCAGCCCCAGCATTTT. Encoded protein: CASSIGTGNQPQHF.

This clonotype was recorded at least ten times. The chain recombines TRBV30 with TRBJ1-6; tentative D call: TRBD1 (5 bases). Per germline, CDR1 GTSNPN and CDR2 SVGIG (reference sequence). The CDR3 is 10 residues long. CDR3 DNA sequence: TGTGCGATTGGGGACCGACCCCTCCACTTT. Protein sequence: CAIGDRPLHF.

This clonotype was found a few times. For the CDR3, the DNA is TGCGCCAGCAGCCAAGCCCGATTAGGACTAGCGGGGAACGAGCAGTACTTC. It specifies CASSQARLGLAGNEQYF. V usage is TRBV4-1 and J usage is TRBJ2-7; 12 positions match TRBD2. Trimming at V came to 1 base and at J to 5 bases, leaving 9 bases not matched to a gene. The CDR3 runs 17 residues. CDR1 is MGHRA, CDR2 YSYEKL, per germline.

This clonotype was seen only a few times. The chain carries TRBV20-1 and TRBJ2-7; D might be TRBD1 or TRBD2, each matching 7 bases. V was pared by 6 bases and J by 5 bases, with 14 bases between. This CDR3 spans 12 amino acids. In germline, CDR1 is DFQATT, CDR2 SNEGSKA (reference sequence). Written as DNA, the CDR3 is TGCAGTGCAGCAGGGGGGAGGGACGAGCAGTACTTC. Its protein product is CSAAGGRDEQYF.